Below, 12 T cell receptor beta chains from the same sample are listed, as sequenced in a study of OX40 agonist ivuxolimab in advanced cancers. Produced via immunoSEQ multiplex PCR; TCRdb's table is partial and in-frame only. The sample has some 39,000 clones; about 85% are singletons. The sequencing used CD4+ or CD8+ T cells sorted from blood, collected in a trial of the OX40 agonist ivuxolimab. The source of these receptors is an adult with an advanced solid tumor such as melanoma, head and neck, liver or kidney cancer.

The chain combines TRBV10-3 with TRBJ2-3; TRBD2 is a possible D gene (6 bases). With 10 bases removed from V and 0 bases from J, the gap between germline ends came to 11 bases. The CDR3 totals 13 residues. Germline V gene sequence: CDR1 ENHRY, CDR2 SYGVKD. The CDR3 protein is CATAGSSTDTQYF. DNA of the CDR3: TGTGCCACGGCGGGGTCCAGCACAGATACGCAGTATTTT.

The J gene is TRBJ2-5, the V gene TRBV19; possibly TRBD1 for D (5 bases). Germline V gene lookup returns CDR1 LNHDA and CDR2 SQIVND (reference sequence). V lost 2 bases to trimming and J lost 4 bases, with 14 bases between them. This CDR3 has 15 residues. The CDR3 here is CASSIPGISLETQYF. CDR3 DNA: TGTGCCAGTAGTATACCAGGGATTAGTTTAGAGACCCAGTACTTC.

The chain uses TRBV2 and TRBJ1-1, with D unresolved. The CDR3 totals 13 residues. Germline V gene sequence: CDR1 SNHLY, CDR2 FYNNEI. The V and J ends lost 6 bases and 4 bases respectively, with 12 bases between them. The CDR3 region is CASRRVWGTEAFF. Here the CDR3 DNA reads TGTGCCAGCAGGAGGGTTTGGGGCACTGAAGCTTTCTTT.

This chain links TRBV15 with TRBJ2-5; 8 bases line up with TRBD2. V was pared by 5 bases and J by 2 bases, with 10 bases of the junction left unmatched. The germline CDR1 and CDR2 sequences are LNHNV and YYDKDF (reference sequence). CDR3 length: 16 amino acids. CDR3 bases: TGTGCCACCAGCCCCAAGCGGGGGAAGGAGCAAGAGACCCAGTACTTC. Residues: CATSPKRGKEQETQYF.

The V gene is TRBV5-1, the J gene TRBJ1-5; 8 bases align to TRBD1. This CDR3 region has 14 residues. Germline V gene sequence: CDR1 SGHRS, CDR2 YFSETQ. V lost 4 bases to trimming and J lost 9 bases; unmatched junction nucleotides: 9. DNA of the CDR3: TGCGCCAGCAGCCCGGGACAGGCAGCGGGGCCCCAGCATTTT. It codes for CASSPGQAAGPQHF.

This chain connects TRBV19 to TRBJ2-2, with TRBD1 matching over 7 bases. Germline CDR1 LNHDA, CDR2 SQIVND (reference sequence). There are 18 residues in the CDR3. V trimming: 4 bases; J trimming: 0 bases; junction bases outside the gene matches: 11. In nucleotides, the CDR3 is TGTGCCAGTAGTAACCCCCTTGGGCAGGGGGCGAACACCGGGGAGCTGTTTTTT. It translates to CASSNPLGQGANTGELFF.

This clone came up once. The V gene is TRBV6-1, the J gene TRBJ1-5; D remains unclear. The CDR3 has 13 amino acids. Germline CDR1 reads MNHNS; CDR2 reads SASEGT. V was cut by 6 bases and J by 5 bases, with 11 bases left in between. As DNA, the CDR3 is TGTGCCAGCAGAATCCAAGGGTATCAGCCCCAGCATTTT. The encoded protein is CASRIQGYQPQHF.

The J gene is TRBJ2-5, the V gene TRBV5-4; D gene unclear. V was clipped by 4 bases and J by 0 bases, with 10 bases between them. Germline V gene lookup returns CDR1 SGHNT and CDR2 YYREEE (reference sequence). The CDR3 sequence is 14 residues long. For the CDR3, the DNA is TGTGCCAGCAGCCAAGGACCCAACCAAGAGACCCAGTACTTC. It translates to CASSQGPNQETQYF.

The V and J genes are TRBV5-1 and TRBJ2-2; possibly TRBD2 for D (6 bases). Between the trimmed V and J ends, which lost 3 bases and 3 bases, there was a span of 9 bases. CDR1 and CDR2 (germline): SGHRS, YFSETQ. CDR3 size: 14 residues. CDR3 nucleotide sequence: TGCGCCAGCAGCTCGGAGGGTCACACCGGGGAGCTGTTTTTT. As protein: CASSSEGHTGELFF.

The chain is built from TRBV5-1 and TRBJ2-7; the D gene is possibly TRBD1 (6 bases). The CDR3 has 15 amino acids. V was trimmed by 5 bases and J by 7 bases, leaving 22 bases between them. CDR1 is SGHRS, CDR2 YFSETQ, per germline. Here the CDR3 reads CASSLGTGYVWEQYF. The CDR3 bases are TGCGCCAGCAGTTTAGGTACAGGGTATGTGTGGGAGCAGTACTTC. Complete variable domain (other parts from reference TRBV5-1 and TRBJ2-7): KAGVTQTPRYLIKTRGQQVTLSCSPISGHRSVSWYQQTPGQGLQFLFEYFSETQRNKGNFPGRFSGRQFSNSRSEMNVSTLELGDSALYLCASSLGTGYVWEQYFGPGTRLTVT.

The gene calls are TRBV18 and TRBJ1-6; maybe TRBD1 (6 bases). Germline CDR1 KGHSH, CDR2 LQKENI. The CDR3 covers 15 residues. Trimming pared 1 base from V and 5 bases from J, leaving 9 bases between. This CDR3 is CASSPQGVDNSPLHF. The CDR3 DNA follows: TGTGCCAGCTCACCACAGGGGGTGGATAATTCACCCCTCCACTTT.

This clone was recorded only once. This CDR3 is CGGHSAGELFF. In DNA, the CDR3 is TGTGGGGGACACTCAGCCGGGGAGCTGTTTTTT. The chain carries TRBV30 and TRBJ2-2; D is possibly TRBD1 (6 bases). The CDR3 loop spans 11 amino acids. Per germline, CDR1 GTSNPN and CDR2 SVGIG (reference sequence).